The 29 T cell receptor beta chains below were found in one sample sequenced in a study of cytomegalovirus exposure and HLA in healthy donors. The PCR used 60 Vbeta and 13 Jbeta primers. The protocol was immunoSEQ multiplex PCR, while the TCRdb copy is restricted to in-frame clones and leaves out a portion. This sample's table reports some 67,000 clones. Sequencing was performed on PBMCs. Receptor source: a woman under 40 in good health and CMV-seronegative.

CDR3 sequence reads: CASSPTRSRETQYF. CDR3 nucleotide sequence: TGTGCCAGCAGTCCGACTAGAAGTCGAGAGACCCAGTACTTC. The chain joins TRBV6-5 to TRBJ2-5, with a weak D call TRBD2 (6 bases). With 5 bases removed from V and 4 bases from J, the gap between germline ends came to 14 bases. CDR1 is MNHEY and CDR2 is SVGAGI in the germline V gene. This CDR3 contains 14 residues.

The V call is TRBV5-1, the J call TRBJ1-2; perhaps TRBD1 as D (5 bases). V lost 4 bases and J lost 4, with 17 bases in between. Germline V CDR1 and CDR2: SGHRS, YFSETQ. CDR3 length: 15 residues. The CDR3 sequence is CASSPWGEVSYGYTF. The CDR3 DNA reads TGCGCCAGCAGCCCGTGGGGGGAAGTGAGCTATGGCTACACCTTC. The variable domain in full, with the rest retrieved from reference TRBV5-1 and TRBJ1-2, is KAGVTQTPRYLIKTRGQQVTLSCSPISGHRSVSWYQQTPGQGLQFLFEYFSETQRNKGNFPGRFSGRQFSNSRSEMNVSTLELGDSALYLCASSPWGEVSYGYTFGSGTRLTVV.

The chain recombines TRBV6-5 with TRBJ2-5; a possible D gene is TRBD1 (5 bases). Germline CDR1 MNHEY, CDR2 SVGAGI. This CDR3 region has 15 residues. V lost 6 bases and J 1 base, leaving 15 bases between the germline ends. CDR3 in DNA: TGTGCCAGCAGCGACCCGACAGACCTCCAAGAGACCCAGTACTTC. Translation: CASSDPTDLQETQYF.

Concerning this clone: The sample carries other DNA sequences with the same CDR3. The genes are TRBV30 and TRBJ1-5; D is unclear. Germline V CDR1 and CDR2: GTSNPN, SVGIG (reference sequence). Trimming shortened V by 0 bases and J by 0 bases, and 9 bases separated the two germline ends. This CDR3 is 15 amino acids long. CDR3 sequence: CAWSVRGLSNQPQHF. CDR3 in DNA: TGTGCCTGGAGTGTACGGGGTCTTAGCAATCAGCCCCAGCATTTT. Combining the CDR3 with reference TRBV30 and TRBJ1-5 gives the whole variable domain SQTIHQWPATLVQPVGSPLSLECTVEGTSNPNLYWYRQAAGRGLQLLFYSVGIGQISSEVPQNLSASRPQDRQFILSSKKLLLSDSGFYLCAWSVRGLSNQPQHFGDGTRLSIL.

The J gene is TRBJ2-2, the V gene TRBV5-8; 13 bases fit TRBD2. The V gene end was trimmed by 4 bases and the J gene end by 6 bases; junction bases not matched to a gene: 6. The CDR3 covers 16 residues. CDR1 is SGHTS and CDR2 is YDEGEE in the germline V gene. The CDR3 DNA reads as TGTGCCAGCAGCCTTCCGGGACTAGCGGGACCCGGGGAGCTGTTTTTT. Encoded protein: CASSLPGLAGPGELFF.

V and J are TRBV5-5 and TRBJ2-7; TRBD2 matches 9 bases. CDR3 size: 14 residues. V shed 4 bases, J shed 5 bases, and the junction held 7 bases outside the gene matches. Germline-derived CDR1 and CDR2 are SGHKS and YYEKEE (reference sequence). The CDR3 region is CASSTLAGRHEQYF. The DNA for the CDR3 is TGTGCCAGCAGCACTCTAGCGGGACGCCACGAGCAGTACTTC.

V is TRBV27 and J is TRBJ2-7; D is possibly TRBD2 (6 bases). The CDR3 contains 18 residues. Deletions cut 2 bases from V and 1 base from J, with 21 bases between. The germline CDR1 and CDR2 sequences are MNHEY and SMNVEV (reference sequence). The CDR3 spells CASSLNVLRAGPSYEQYF. CDR3 DNA: TGTGCCAGCAGTTTAAATGTTTTAAGAGCGGGCCCATCCTACGAGCAGTACTTC.

V usage is TRBV6-1 and J usage is TRBJ1-5, with no clear D. Trimming stripped 6 bases from V and 4 bases from J, with 4 bases between. The germline V gene encodes CDR1 MNHNS and CDR2 SASEGT. There are 11 residues in the CDR3. The CDR3 DNA sequence: TGTGCCAGCAGCAGTAATCAGCCCCAGCATTTT. Its translation: CASSSNQPQHF.

This chain connects TRBV28 to TRBJ2-7, with D unresolved. V was trimmed by 3 bases and J by 2 bases, leaving 8 bases between them. The germline V gene encodes CDR1 MDHEN and CDR2 SYDVKM. The CDR3 runs to 13 residues. The CDR3: CASSFSYAYEQYF. The CDR3 DNA reads TGTGCCAGCAGTTTCTCCTACGCCTACGAGCAGTACTTC.

The chain has TRBV9 and TRBJ1-1, with 11 bases lining up with TRBD1. Germline-derived CDR1 and CDR2 are SGDLS and YYNGEE. CDR3 length: 12 amino acids. J was trimmed by 7 bases and V by 5 bases; bases with no gene match: 1. The CDR3 DNA sequence: TGTGCCAGCAGAGGGACAGGGGGTGAAGCTTTCTTT. It yields the protein CASRGTGGEAFF.

The J gene is TRBJ2-7, the V gene TRBV4-2, with D maybe TRBD2 (5 bases). The CDR3 is 15 residues long. The germline gives CDR1 LGHNA, CDR2 YNFKEQ. Trimming shortened V by 0 bases and J by 2 bases, and 11 bases separated the two germline ends. In DNA form, the CDR3 reads TGTGCCAGCAGCCAAGATCCTAGCTGGGCCTACGAGCAGTACTTC. It encodes CASSQDPSWAYEQYF.

The chain is built from TRBV7-2 and TRBJ1-3; maybe TRBD1 (6 bases). Trimming removed 4 bases at V and 0 bases at J, with 16 bases between. CDR1 is SGHTA, CDR2 FQGNSA, per germline. The CDR3 spans 17 residues. CDR3 amino acids: CASSSGQPRSSGNTIYF. The CDR3 nucleotides are TGTGCCAGCAGCTCTGGACAGCCGCGCAGCTCTGGAAACACCATATATTTT.

The V call is TRBV6-5, the J call TRBJ2-3; 9 positions agree with TRBD2. The CDR3 length is 14 residues. J gave up 4 bases and V 5 bases, and 4 bases lay outside the gene matches. Germline V gene sequence: CDR1 MNHEY, CDR2 SVGAGI. CDR3 in DNA: TGTGCCAGCAGTCCCCGGACTAGCGCAGATACGCAGTATTTT. Translating it yields CASSPRTSADTQYF.

The chain has TRBV10-3 and TRBJ1-2; the match to TRBD1 covers 12 bases. Germline lookup yields CDR1 ENHRY and CDR2 SYGVKD. The CDR3 spans 15 residues. The ends lost 8 bases at V and 0 bases at J; junction bases unmatched: 4. The CDR3: CAIHRDRGPNYGYTF. DNA for the CDR3: TGTGCCATCCACCGGGACAGGGGGCCTAACTATGGCTACACCTTC.

The chain links TRBV19 to TRBJ1-1; 7 nucleotides agree with TRBD1. Germline lookup yields CDR1 LNHDA and CDR2 SQIVND (reference sequence). The CDR3 is 16 residues long. J gave up 1 base and V 4 bases, and 9 bases lay outside the gene matches. As DNA, the CDR3 is TGTGCCAGTAGTACCCGGACAGGATATTGGAACACTGAAGCTTTCTTT. As protein: CASSTRTGYWNTEAFF.

This sequence joins TRBV7-2 and TRBJ2-5; D uncertain. Germline V CDR1 and CDR2: SGHTA, FQGNSA. V was shortened by 7 bases and J by 1 base, with 7 bases between the two germline ends. CDR3 length: 12 amino acids. The CDR3 coding sequence is TGTGCCAGCACCTTCAGCCAAGAGACCCAGTACTTC. The encoded protein is CASTFSQETQYF.

The chain has TRBV27 and TRBJ1-6; no reliable D call. V was cut by 3 bases and J by 0 bases, with 6 bases left in between. Looked up from germline, CDR1 is MNHEY and CDR2 is SMNVEV (reference sequence). This CDR3 is built from 15 residues. CDR3 DNA: TGTGCCAGCAGTTTTCGGAGCTCCTATAATTCACCCCTCCACTTT. This codes for CASSFRSSYNSPLHF.

The chain recombines TRBV4-1 with TRBJ1-4, with 7 positions matching TRBD1. Losses at the gene ends were 5 bases for V and 6 bases for J; bases not matched to a gene: 6. The CDR3 is 14 residues long. Germline loops: CDR1 MGHRA, CDR2 YSYEKL. CDR3 in amino acids: CASSFTGVHEKLFF. The CDR3 DNA sequence: TGCGCCAGCAGCTTCACAGGGGTTCATGAAAAACTGTTTTTT.

This chain joins TRBV11-2 and TRBJ2-7; possibly TRBD1 for D (7 bases). The CDR3 consists of 17 residues. With 0 bases removed from V and 4 bases from J, the gap between germline ends came to 19 bases. Germline V gives CDR1 SGHAT, CDR2 FQNNGV. CDR3 DNA sequence: TGTGCCAGCAGCTTAGAATCGGTTCAGGGGGGCCCTTACGAGCAGTACTTC. Translation: CASSLESVQGGPYEQYF.

CDR3 in amino acids: CASSLVSRTGMGEQFF. CDR3 coding DNA: TGTGCCAGCAGCTTAGTATCCCGAACGGGAATGGGGGAGCAGTTCTTC. The chain joins TRBV11-2 to TRBJ2-1, with D possibly matching TRBD2 (5 bases). CDR3 size: 16 residues. V lost 1 base to trimming and J lost 10 bases, with 20 bases between them. Germline CDR1 and CDR2: SGHAT and FQNNGV. The whole variable domain, remainder taken from reference TRBV11-2 and TRBJ2-1, is EAGVAQSPRYKIIEKRQSVAFWCNPISGHATLYWYQQILGQGPKLLIQFQNNGVVDDSQLPKDRFSAERLKGVDSTLKIQPAKLEDSAVYLCASSLVSRTGMGEQFFGPGTRLTVL.

This chain connects TRBV4-2 to TRBJ2-1, with 8 nucleotides matching TRBD2. V shed 0 bases and J 2 bases; nucleotides not matched to a gene: 3. Germline lookup yields CDR1 LGHNA and CDR2 YNFKEQ. The CDR3 spans 16 residues. In DNA, the CDR3 is TGTGCCAGCAGCCAAGAAACAGCGGGGGCCTACAATGAGCAGTTCTTC. It yields the protein CASSQETAGAYNEQFF.

V gene TRBV10-3 combines with J gene TRBJ1-2; TRBD1 matches 11 bases. V was clipped by 10 bases and J by 4 bases; unmatched bases: 8. Germline CDR1 ENHRY, CDR2 SYGVKD. There are 14 residues in the CDR3. The CDR3 bases are TGTGCCACCGTCCCGGGACAGGGGGGCTATGGCTACACCTTC. Translated: CATVPGQGGYGYTF.

The chain links TRBV7-9 to TRBJ2-1; maybe TRBD2 (6 bases). V was trimmed by 6 bases and J by 0 bases, leaving 21 bases between them. The CDR3 is 18 residues long. The germline gives CDR1 SEHNR, CDR2 FQNEAQ (reference sequence). CDR3 coding DNA: TGTGCCAGCAGGCTCATAGCGGCGGCGGCGAGCTCCTACAATGAGCAGTTCTTC. Translating gives CASRLIAAAASSYNEQFF.

This sequence joins TRBV6-5 and TRBJ2-5; D is possibly TRBD1 (6 bases). The germline V gene encodes CDR1 MNHEY and CDR2 SVGAGI. The CDR3 spans 13 residues. Trimming pared 4 bases from V and 1 base from J, leaving 7 bases between. CDR3 residues: CASSWTVQETQYF. CDR3 in DNA: TGTGCCAGCAGTTGGACAGTCCAAGAGACCCAGTACTTC.

The genes are TRBV29-1 and TRBJ2-2, with 7 bases fitting TRBD1. Trimming removed 6 bases from V and 4 bases from J; junction bases left unmatched: 5. CDR1 and CDR2 (germline): SQVTM, ANQGSEA. The CDR3 spans 13 residues. Written as DNA, the CDR3 is TGCAGCGTGGGAGACAGGGCCACCGGGGAGCTGTTTTTT. This translates into CSVGDRATGELFF.

The CDR3 region is CASSPLGGELFF. CDR3 nucleotides: TGTGCCAGCAGCCCCCTCGGCGGGGAGCTGTTTTTT. V gene TRBV7-9 combines with J gene TRBJ2-2; no firm D call. CDR1 and CDR2 (germline): SEHNR, FQNEAQ (reference sequence). The CDR3 consists of 12 residues. V was shortened by 5 bases and J by 7 bases, with 8 bases between the two germline ends.

The chain is built from TRBV29-1 and TRBJ2-2; 11 bases map to TRBD2. Looked up from germline, CDR1 is SQVTM and CDR2 is ANQGSEA. This CDR3 comprises 14 residues. V shed 3 bases, J shed 7 bases, and the junction held 4 bases outside the gene matches. DNA for the CDR3: TGCAGCGTTGACACTAGCGGGAGTTTCGGGGAGCTGTTTTTT. Translating it yields CSVDTSGSFGELFF.

The rearrangement links TRBV6-6 to TRBJ1-2; no clear D. CDR1 MNHNY and CDR2 SVGAGI come from the germline V gene (reference sequence). The germline V and J ends were trimmed by 8 bases and 4 bases, with 17 bases remaining between them. The CDR3 totals 14 residues. CDR3 residues: CASSELTPTYGYTF. The CDR3, as DNA: TGTGCCAGCTCGGAATTGACACCTACCTATGGCTACACCTTC.

The V gene is TRBV10-3, the J gene TRBJ1-1, with D perhaps TRBD1 (5 bases). This CDR3 is 13 amino acids long. Germline V gives CDR1 ENHRY, CDR2 SYGVKD. Trimming removed 5 bases at V and 1 base at J, with 8 bases between. CDR3 residues: CAISQGQNTEAFF. The CDR3 DNA reads as TGTGCCATCAGTCAGGGTCAGAACACTGAAGCTTTCTTT.